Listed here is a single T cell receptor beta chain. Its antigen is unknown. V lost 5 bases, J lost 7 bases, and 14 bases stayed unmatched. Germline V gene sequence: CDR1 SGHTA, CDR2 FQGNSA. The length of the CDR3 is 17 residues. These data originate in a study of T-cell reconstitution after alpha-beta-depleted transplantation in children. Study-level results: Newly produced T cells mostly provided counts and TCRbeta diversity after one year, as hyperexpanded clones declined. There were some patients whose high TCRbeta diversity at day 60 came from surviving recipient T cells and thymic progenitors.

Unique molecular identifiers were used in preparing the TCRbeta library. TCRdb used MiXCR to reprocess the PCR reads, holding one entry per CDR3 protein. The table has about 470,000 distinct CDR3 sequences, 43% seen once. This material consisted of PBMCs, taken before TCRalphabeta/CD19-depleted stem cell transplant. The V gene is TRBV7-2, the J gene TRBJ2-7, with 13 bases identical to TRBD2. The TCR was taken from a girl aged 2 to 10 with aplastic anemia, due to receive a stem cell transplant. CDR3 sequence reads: CASSGRGLAGISGEQYF. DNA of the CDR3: TGTGCCAGCAGCGGAAGGGGACTAGCGGGAATATCGGGGGAGCAGTACTTC. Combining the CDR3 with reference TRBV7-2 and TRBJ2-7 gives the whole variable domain GAGVSQSPSNKVTEKGKDVELRCDPISGHTALYWYRQSLGQGLEFLIYFQGNSAPDKSGLPSDRFSAERTGGSVSTLTIQRTQQEDSAVYLCASSGRGLAGISGEQYFGPGTRLTVT.